This T cell receptor (beta chain) emerged from a study of OX40 agonist ivuxolimab in advanced cancers. About the research overall: A male proportion of 82.7% was recorded, with mean age approximately 56 years and range roughly 23 to 85. Three individuals attained partial responses, comprising one hepatocellular carcinoma case and two cutaneous melanoma cases.

The CDR3 extends over 13 amino acids. The V gene lost 4 bases and the J gene lost 0 bases, with 7 bases spanning the gap. From germline, CDR1 is KGHSH and CDR2 LQKENI. TCRdb keeps only in-frame clones here, not all; method: immunoSEQ multiplex PCR. The table has some 99,000 clones, around 88% seen once. The sample in question was CD4+ or CD8+ T cells sorted from blood, obtained in a trial of the OX40 agonist ivuxolimab. The origin of this receptor is an adult with an advanced solid tumor such as melanoma, head and neck, liver or kidney cancer. The V and J genes are TRBV18 and TRBJ2-7; D remains unclear. The CDR3 here is CASSLAVSYEQYF. The CDR3 bases are TGTGCCAGCTCACTTGCAGTCTCCTACGAGCAGTACTTC.